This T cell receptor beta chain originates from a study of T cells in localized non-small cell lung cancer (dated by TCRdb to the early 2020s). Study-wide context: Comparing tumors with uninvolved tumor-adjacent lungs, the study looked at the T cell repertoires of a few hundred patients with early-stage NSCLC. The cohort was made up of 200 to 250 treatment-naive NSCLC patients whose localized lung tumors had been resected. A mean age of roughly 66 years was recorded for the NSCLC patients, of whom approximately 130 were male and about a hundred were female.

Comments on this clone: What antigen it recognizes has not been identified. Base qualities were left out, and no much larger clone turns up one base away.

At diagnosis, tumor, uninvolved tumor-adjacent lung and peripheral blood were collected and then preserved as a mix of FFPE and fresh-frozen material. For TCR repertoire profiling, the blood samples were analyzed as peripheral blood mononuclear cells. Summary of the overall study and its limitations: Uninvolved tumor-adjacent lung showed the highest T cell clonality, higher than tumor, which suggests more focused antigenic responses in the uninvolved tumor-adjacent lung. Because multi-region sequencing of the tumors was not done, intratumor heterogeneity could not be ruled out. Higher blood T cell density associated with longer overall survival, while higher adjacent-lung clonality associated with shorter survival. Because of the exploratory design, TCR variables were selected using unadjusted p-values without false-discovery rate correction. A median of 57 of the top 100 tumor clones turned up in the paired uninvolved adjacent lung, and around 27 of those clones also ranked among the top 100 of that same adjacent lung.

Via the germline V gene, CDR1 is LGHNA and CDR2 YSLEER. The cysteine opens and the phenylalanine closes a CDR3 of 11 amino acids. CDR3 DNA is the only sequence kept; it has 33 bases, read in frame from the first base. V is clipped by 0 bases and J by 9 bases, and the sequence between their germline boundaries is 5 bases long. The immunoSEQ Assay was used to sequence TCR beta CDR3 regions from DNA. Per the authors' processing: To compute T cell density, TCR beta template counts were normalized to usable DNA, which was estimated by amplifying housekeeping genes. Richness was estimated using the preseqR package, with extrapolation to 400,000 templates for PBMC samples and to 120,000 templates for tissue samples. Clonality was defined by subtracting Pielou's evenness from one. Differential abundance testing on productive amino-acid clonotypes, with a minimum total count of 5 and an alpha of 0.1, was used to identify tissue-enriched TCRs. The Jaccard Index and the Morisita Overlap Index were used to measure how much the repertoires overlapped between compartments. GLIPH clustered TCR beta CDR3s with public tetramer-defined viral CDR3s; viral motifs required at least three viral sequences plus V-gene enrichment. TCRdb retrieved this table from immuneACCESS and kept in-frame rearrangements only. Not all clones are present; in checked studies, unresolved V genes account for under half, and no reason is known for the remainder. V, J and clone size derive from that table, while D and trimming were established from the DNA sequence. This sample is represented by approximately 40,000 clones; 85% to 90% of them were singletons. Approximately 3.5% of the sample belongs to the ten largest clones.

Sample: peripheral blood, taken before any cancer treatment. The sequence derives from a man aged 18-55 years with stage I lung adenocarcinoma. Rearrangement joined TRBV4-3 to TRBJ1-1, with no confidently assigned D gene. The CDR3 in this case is CASSQDQQAFF. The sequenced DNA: TGCGCCAGCAGCCAAGATCAACAAGCTTTCTTT.